The clone carrying this T cell receptor beta chain occurred a few times. The antigen is undetermined. Documented treatment: randomized to nivolumab then ipilimumab (arm A) or the reverse (arm B). This sample stems from a study of sequential checkpoint blockade in melanoma. As for the study in general: DNA from 85 to 95 pretreatment tumor samples underwent TCRβ immunosequencing. Over 20 patients had matched tumor biopsies before treatment and at week 13 after nivolumab or ipilimumab alone.

Regarding the study as a whole: Mutational load did not correlate with tumor T-cell fraction or clonality.

V was clipped by 4 bases and J by 7 bases, with 19 bases between them. The germline V gene encodes CDR1 MNHGY and CDR2 SAAAGT. The CDR3 length is 15 residues. The method was immunoSEQ multiplex PCR; TCRdb's version includes in-frame clones alone and lacks a portion of them. The sample contains 35,000 to 40,000 clones, 30% to 35% of which appear only once. Sequenced material: tumor tissue (inferred from file names), taken from a patient given nivolumab and ipilimumab in sequence. The clonotype comes from a human donor with melanoma. This sequence joins TRBV6-8 and TRBJ1-2; D perhaps matches TRBD1 (5 bases). The DNA of the CDR3 is TGTGCCAGCAGTTTATTCGCGACGACAGTTCGTGGCTACACCTTC. Translated: CASSLFATTVRGYTF.